Listed below are T cell receptor beta chains from one sample, sequenced in a study of OX40 agonist ivuxolimab in advanced cancers. Clones were read by immunoSEQ multiplex PCR, and TCRdb kept only the in-frame ones, dropping some. This sample has under 100,000 clones, with about 84% found just once. Sequenced material: CD4+ or CD8+ T cells sorted from blood, taken in a trial of the OX40 agonist ivuxolimab. The source is an adult with an advanced solid tumor such as melanoma, head and neck, liver or kidney cancer. The CDR3 runs from the conserved cysteine through the conserved F or W. A D gene is named only where the DNA matches it firmly. Not every row has a clone size; where given, it reads once, few, many or a size class.

D: TRBD2
J: TRBJ2-1
size: -
V: TRBV19
DNA: TGTGCCAGTAGGGCGGGGGGGAGCTCCTACAATGAGCAGTTCTTC
CDR3: CASRAGGSSYNEQFF

D: TRBD1
J: TRBJ2-7
size: -
V: TRBV6-1
DNA: TGTGCCACCGGGACAGGACACTCCTACGAGCAGTACTTC
CDR3: CATGTGHSYEQYF

D: -
J: TRBJ1-4
size: -
V: TRBV19
DNA: TGTGCCAGTAGTAGAGGGGGTGTGGGTGAAAAACTGTTTTTT
CDR3: CASSRGGVGEKLFF

D: -
J: TRBJ2-1
size: -
V: TRBV7-2
DNA: TGTGCCATCAAGCCAGAGGGAGGACGAACGTTCAATGAGCAGTTCTTC
CDR3: CAIKPEGGRTFNEQFF

D: -
J: TRBJ2-2
size: once
V: TRBV6-1
DNA: TGTGCCACCACGGTGGGGATCACCGGGGAGCTGTTTTTT
CDR3: CATTVGITGELFF

D: -
J: TRBJ1-4
size: -
V: TRBV5-1
DNA: TGCGCCAGCAGCGTGGGACGGCAGAATGAAAAACTGTTTTTT
CDR3: CASSVGRQNEKLFF

D: -
J: TRBJ2-7
size: -
V: TRBV6-5
DNA: TGTGCCAGCAGTTACTCGATAAAGGCGAGAACCGTGCAGTACTTC
CDR3: CASSYSIKARTVQYF

D: -
J: TRBJ2-1
size: -
V: TRBV30
DNA: TGTGCCTGGGTGGACGGTGGAATTGGTGAGCAGTTCTTC
CDR3: CAWVDGGIGEQFF

D: -
J: TRBJ1-1
size: -
V: TRBV5-1
DNA: TGCGCCAGCAGCTCCGATCCGAACACTGAAGCTTTCTTT
CDR3: CASSSDPNTEAFF

D: -
J: TRBJ1-2
size: -
V: TRBV10-3
DNA: TGTGCCATCAATGATCGGAAGGGGGAAATTGGCTACACCTTC
CDR3: CAINDRKGEIGYTF

D: -
J: TRBJ1-1
size: -
V: TRBV2
DNA: TGTGCCAGCAGTGAAGAAACAGGTGACACTGAAGCTTTCTTT
CDR3: CASSEETGDTEAFF

D: -
J: TRBJ2-1
size: once
V: TRBV10-3
DNA: TGTGCCATCAGCAGGTTGGGGAATGAGCAGTTCTTC
CDR3: CAISRLGNEQFF

D: TRBD1
J: TRBJ2-7
size: -
V: TRBV5-4
DNA: TGTGCCAGCAGCTCGCCGGGACAGGGAATCTACGAGCAGTACTTC
CDR3: CASSSPGQGIYEQYF

D: TRBD1
J: TRBJ1-1
size: -
V: TRBV2
DNA: TGTGCCAGCAGGTTGACAGGGTGGATTGCAGCTTTCTTT
CDR3: CASRLTGWIAAFF

D: -
J: TRBJ2-3
size: few
V: TRBV11-2
DNA: TGTGCCAGCAGTTCCCCCCGAACGGGCACAGATACGCAGTATTTT
CDR3: CASSSPRTGTDTQYF

D: -
J: TRBJ2-7
size: -
V: TRBV2
DNA: TGTGCCAGCAGTGAAGAGAGTGAGTACTTC
CDR3: CASSEESEYF

D: TRBD1
J: TRBJ2-7
size: -
V: TRBV11-2
DNA: TGTGCCAGCAGGTTGGGACAGATGCCCTCCTACGAGCAGTACTTC
CDR3: CASRLGQMPSYEQYF

D: -
J: TRBJ1-3
size: -
V: TRBV2
DNA: TGTGCCAGCAGCCTCAGGGTGTCTGGAAACACCATATATTTT
CDR3: CASSLRVSGNTIYF

D: -
J: TRBJ2-1
size: -
V: TRBV7-8
DNA: TGCGCCAGCAGCCATCCGGGGAATGAGCAGTTCTTC
CDR3: CASSHPGNEQFF

D: TRBD2
J: TRBJ2-7
size: once
V: TRBV19
DNA: TGTGCCAGTAAGCGGAGTACAGAGACTAGCGGGAGCGACGAGCAGTACTTC
CDR3: CASKRSTETSGSDEQYF

D: -
J: TRBJ2-7
size: -
V: TRBV7-9
DNA: TGTGCCAGCAGCCACCCCAGAATGTCTGGGGGCTACGAGCAGTACTTC
CDR3: CASSHPRMSGGYEQYF

D: TRBD2
J: TRBJ2-3
size: few
V: TRBV5-1
DNA: TGCGCCAGCAGCGGCTCTAGCGGGGGGCGTTCCCCCACAGATACGCAGTATTTT
CDR3: CASSGSSGGRSPTDTQYF

D: TRBD1
J: TRBJ1-1
size: -
V: TRBV7-9
DNA: TGTGCCAGCAGCTTACAGGGGGCGCGCACTGAAGCTTTCTTT
CDR3: CASSLQGARTEAFF

D: -
J: TRBJ1-4
size: -
V: TRBV2
DNA: TGTGCCAGCAGTACACCCCGGGTGGCTAATGAAAAACTGTTTTTT
CDR3: CASSTPRVANEKLFF

D: TRBD1
J: TRBJ1-3
size: -
V: TRBV5-1
DNA: TGCGCCAGCAGCTGGACAGGGGGAAACACCATATATTTT
CDR3: CASSWTGGNTIYF

D: TRBD1
J: TRBJ1-1
size: -
V: TRBV5-1
DNA: TGCGCCAGCAGCTTGGCCGGGACAGTTAACACTGAAGCTTTCTTT
CDR3: CASSLAGTVNTEAFF

D: -
J: TRBJ1-2
size: -
V: TRBV5-4
DNA: TGTGCCAGCAGCATCGGGGCAGCTAACTATGGCTACACCTTC
CDR3: CASSIGAANYGYTF

D: TRBD2
J: TRBJ2-1
size: -
V: TRBV29-1
DNA: TGCAGCGTTGGAGGCGGGAGATCCCTCTACAATGAGCAGTTCTTC
CDR3: CSVGGGRSLYNEQFF

D: -
J: TRBJ2-5
size: -
V: TRBV7-9
DNA: TGTGCCAGCAGCTTAAGTCGGCCAGGGGCCCCCCAAGAGACCCAGTACTTC
CDR3: CASSLSRPGAPQETQYF

D: TRBD2
J: TRBJ2-7
size: -
V: TRBV6-6
DNA: TGTGCCAGCAGCCCTGGGACTAGCGGAACCTACGAGCAGTACTTC
CDR3: CASSPGTSGTYEQYF

D: -
J: TRBJ2-2
size: few
V: TRBV18
DNA: TGTGCCAGCTCACCGAGTGGGTTGGCGAACACCGGGGAGCTGTTTTTT
CDR3: CASSPSGLANTGELFF

D: TRBD1
J: TRBJ2-7
size: -
V: TRBV10-3
DNA: TGTGCCATCAGTGAGGAACCCACAGGGGACCACGAGCAGTACTTC
CDR3: CAISEEPTGDHEQYF

D: TRBD2
J: TRBJ2-7
size: -
V: TRBV6-5
DNA: TGTGCCAGCAGTTACGGGACTAGCGGAGAATACGAGCAGTACTTC
CDR3: CASSYGTSGEYEQYF

D: TRBD1
J: TRBJ2-1
size: -
V: TRBV10-1
DNA: TGCGCCAGCAGTGGGGGGACAGGGGGCATTGAGCAGTTCTTC
CDR3: CASSGGTGGIEQFF

D: -
J: TRBJ2-1
size: -
V: TRBV7-2
DNA: TGTGCCAGCAGCTTAGGCGGAGGAAATGAGCAGTTCTTC
CDR3: CASSLGGGNEQFF

D: -
J: TRBJ2-7
size: many
V: TRBV27
DNA: TGTGCCAGCAGTCCCACCCCGAGGGGCGCGATCTACGAGCAGTACTTC
CDR3: CASSPTPRGAIYEQYF

D: -
J: TRBJ1-5
size: -
V: TRBV7-2
DNA: TGTGCCAGCAGCTTATCTACAGGGAGGCGCAATCAGCCCCAGCATTTT
CDR3: CASSLSTGRRNQPQHF

D: TRBD1
J: TRBJ1-1
size: -
V: TRBV18
DNA: TGTGCCAGCTCACCGTCAGGGGGGCTGGGGAACACTGAAGCTTTCTTT
CDR3: CASSPSGGLGNTEAFF

D: TRBD1
J: TRBJ1-6
size: -
V: TRBV5-1
DNA: TGCGCCAGCAGCTTGAGACGGGACAGCCTTAATTCACCCCTCCACTTT
CDR3: CASSLRRDSLNSPLHF

D: TRBD2
J: TRBJ2-1
size: -
V: TRBV7-9
DNA: TGTGCCAGCAGCTTAAGCGGGAGCTCCTACAATGAGCAGTTCTTC
CDR3: CASSLSGSSYNEQFF

D: -
J: TRBJ2-7
size: -
V: TRBV11-2
DNA: TGTGCCAGCACCCCCAGACTAGAACAGGAGCAGTACTTC
CDR3: CASTPRLEQEQYF

D: TRBD2
J: TRBJ2-5
size: -
V: TRBV5-1
DNA: TGCGCCAGCAGCTTGGGGGGACTAGCCCAAGAGACCCAGTACTTC
CDR3: CASSLGGLAQETQYF

D: -
J: TRBJ1-1
size: -
V: TRBV7-3
DNA: TGTGCCAGCAGCTTAAAAAGGACTGAAGCTTTCTTT
CDR3: CASSLKRTEAFF

D: -
J: TRBJ2-2
size: -
V: TRBV6-1
DNA: TGTGCCAGCAGTGGCCCAGGGGCAGTGGGCACCGGGGAGCTGTTTTTT
CDR3: CASSGPGAVGTGELFF

D: -
J: TRBJ2-5
size: -
V: TRBV7-3
DNA: TGTGCCAGCAGCTCACAGGGGGAGGGTGGGGAGACCCAGTACTTC
CDR3: CASSSQGEGGETQYF

D: -
J: TRBJ1-5
size: -
V: TRBV9
DNA: TGTGCCAGCAGCGTAGATGGTTCTCAGCCCCAGCATTTT
CDR3: CASSVDGSQPQHF

D: -
J: TRBJ1-4
size: few
V: TRBV19
DNA: TGTGCCAGTAGTATAGACGGGGTGCGCTTGAATGAAAAACTGTTTTTT
CDR3: CASSIDGVRLNEKLFF

D: -
J: TRBJ1-4
size: -
V: TRBV11-3
DNA: TGTGCCAGCAGCCAAGGGGCCAGGGGATTTGAAAAACTGTTTTTT
CDR3: CASSQGARGFEKLFF

D: TRBD1
J: TRBJ2-7
size: -
V: TRBV7-2
DNA: TGTGCCAGCAGTTTAGGTGGGACAGGGTACTCCTACGAGCAGTACTTC
CDR3: CASSLGGTGYSYEQYF

D: TRBD1
J: TRBJ2-7
size: once
V: TRBV7-6
DNA: TGTGCCAGCAGCCCTAACCGGGACAGGGTATACGAGCAGTACTTC
CDR3: CASSPNRDRVYEQYF

D: -
J: TRBJ1-2
size: once
V: TRBV6-5
DNA: TGTGCCAGCAGTTACGGCCTTGGAAGCTATGGCTACACCTTC
CDR3: CASSYGLGSYGYTF

D: -
J: TRBJ1-2
size: -
V: TRBV19
DNA: TGTGCCAGTGCCACAGGGAGAAACTATGGCTACACCTTC
CDR3: CASATGRNYGYTF

D: TRBD1
J: TRBJ1-3
size: once
V: TRBV2
DNA: TGTGCCAGCAGCAAACAGGGGGCTGGAAACACCATATATTTT
CDR3: CASSKQGAGNTIYF